One and the same sample provided the 25 T cell receptor beta chains below, sequenced in a study of CD4+ T cells in melanoma. The data were produced by immunoSEQ multiplex PCR, yet TCRdb's version contains in-frame clones alone and is incomplete. The repertoire consists of some 6,000 clones, with around 68% occurring once and the leading ten covering 24%. The sample comprised cells from a culture (not recorded whether cultured in vitro). All receptors derive from a human donor with melanoma.

The genes are TRBV13 and TRBJ2-3; TRBD2 matches at 8 bases. The CDR3 spans 15 residues. Germline CDR1 PRHDT, CDR2 FYEKMQ (reference sequence). Trimming took 2 bases from V and 0 from J; bases not matched to a gene: 1. CDR3: CASSLRGGSTDTQYF. The CDR3 DNA reads as TGTGCCAGCAGCTTACGGGGGGGAAGCACAGATACGCAGTATTTT.

The rearrangement links TRBV7-8 to TRBJ1-1; TRBD1 matches at 8 bases. The CDR3 totals 15 residues. The ends lost 1 base at V and 4 bases at J; junction bases unmatched: 5. Germline assignment: CDR1 SGHVS and CDR2 FQNEAQ. CDR3 nucleotide sequence: TGTGCCAGCAGCTTAGGACAGGGGCTCGGCACTGAAGCTTTCTTT. It encodes CASSLGQGLGTEAFF.

V gene TRBV19 combines with J gene TRBJ2-1; a possible D gene is TRBD2 (7 bases). The V end lost 7 bases, the J end lost 7 bases, and 20 bases lay between the germline ends. The V gene's germline CDR1 is LNHDA and CDR2 SQIVND (reference sequence). This CDR3 region has 15 residues. The CDR3 is CASNLGGLGGNEQFF. Here the CDR3 DNA reads TGTGCCAGTAACTTGGGGGGGCTAGGTGGAAATGAGCAGTTCTTC.

This clone appeared a few times. The CDR3 loop is CARKGERRTNEKLFF. Written as DNA, the CDR3 is TGTGCCAGAAAGGGGGAGAGAAGAACTAATGAAAAACTGTTTTTT. The rearrangement joins TRBV19 to TRBJ1-4; maybe TRBD1 (6 bases). Germline CDR1 and CDR2: LNHDA and SQIVND (reference sequence). The CDR3 totals 15 residues. V was trimmed by 9 bases and J by 1 base, leaving 15 bases between them.

In its sample, this clone was seen a few times. The chain combines TRBV7-9 with TRBJ1-1; D gene ambiguous. CDR1 SEHNR and CDR2 FQNEAQ come from the germline V gene (reference sequence). The CDR3 covers 13 residues. V was cut by 5 bases and J by 10 bases, with 17 bases left in between. In DNA, the CDR3 is TGTGCCAGCAGCGCCTCAGGAGGGTCGGGAGCTTTCTTT. Its protein is CASSASGGSGAFF.

The chain joins TRBV5-5 to TRBJ1-2, with TRBD1 matching over 9 bases. The germline V gene encodes CDR1 SGHKS and CDR2 YYEKEE (reference sequence). The CDR3 consists of 18 residues. The trim removed 0 bases at V and 5 bases at J, leaving 14 bases unmatched. Here the CDR3 reads CASSLAQGQGFEKYGYTF. CDR3 bases: TGTGCCAGCAGCTTGGCCCAAGGACAGGGGTTTGAGAAGTATGGCTACACCTTC.

The chain has TRBV7-2 and TRBJ2-7, with TRBD1 matching over 7 bases. Germline lookup yields CDR1 SGHTA and CDR2 FQGNSA. The CDR3 runs 15 residues. Trimming at V came to 1 base and at J to 2 bases, leaving 5 bases not matched to a gene. CDR3 residues: CASSLVQGRAYEQYF. CDR3 sequence (DNA): TGTGCCAGCAGCTTAGTACAGGGGCGCGCCTACGAGCAGTACTTC.

CDR3 DNA sequence: TGTGCCAGCAGTCCCGGGGTTATTTATGGCTACACCTTC. Protein product: CASSPGVIYGYTF. The V gene is TRBV28, the J gene TRBJ1-2; D ambiguous. Germline values: CDR1 MDHEN, CDR2 SYDVKM. V shed 5 bases and J shed 5 bases, with 12 bases lying between them. CDR3 length equals 13 residues.

The rearrangement uses TRBV7-8 and TRBJ1-4; a weak D match, TRBD1 (5 bases). Trimming took off 4 bases at V and 8 bases at J, with 17 bases between the two ends. Germline-derived CDR1 and CDR2 are SGHVS and FQNEAQ. The CDR3 is made up of 15 amino acids. The CDR3 loop is CASSSKGPRYEKLFF. The CDR3 DNA sequence: TGTGCCAGCAGCTCAAAGGGACCGCGGTACGAAAAACTGTTTTTT.

This clone was recorded a few times. This chain connects TRBV7-2 to TRBJ2-1; the D is unclear. Germline CDR1 is SGHTA and CDR2 is FQGNSA. This CDR3 comprises 13 residues. The DNA for the CDR3 is TGTGCTATTAGTACCGGGCTTTACAATGAGCAGTTCTTC. Translated, it gives CAISTGLYNEQFF.

The V and J genes are TRBV29-1 and TRBJ2-2; D not certain. From germline, CDR1 is SQVTM and CDR2 ANQGSEA. The CDR3 sequence is 14 residues long. V was pared by 4 bases and J by 0 bases, with 9 bases between. The DNA of the CDR3 is TGCAGCGTTGTTCGGGCCACGAACACCGGGGAGCTGTTTTTT. It encodes CSVVRATNTGELFF.

Only a few counts were recorded for this clone. The V and J genes are TRBV4-1 and TRBJ1-2, with TRBD1 matching 12 bases. There are 17 residues in the CDR3. Germline CDR1 and CDR2: MGHRA and YSYEKL. Trimming cost V 0 bases and J 6 bases; bases outside gene matches: 8. The CDR3, as DNA: TGCGCCAGCAGCCAAGATTGGGGGACAGGGGGCGCAGATGGCTACACCTTC. Protein product: CASSQDWGTGGADGYTF.

The V and J genes are TRBV10-3 and TRBJ1-6; 8 bases match TRBD1. This CDR3 has 16 amino acids. Per germline, CDR1 ENHRY and CDR2 SYGVKD. The ends lost 3 bases at V and 11 bases at J; junction bases unmatched: 12. The CDR3 spells CAISDPRQGTSAPLHF. The DNA of the CDR3 is TGTGCCATCAGTGATCCACGACAGGGGACGTCTGCACCCCTCCACTTT.

This clone is medium-sized (0.01 to 0.1%) in the sample. This sequence joins TRBV27 and TRBJ1-1; TRBD1 matches 9 bases. The J segment lost 0 bases and the V segment lost 3 bases, leaving 2 bases of the junction unmatched. Germline V lookup: CDR1 MNHEY, CDR2 SMNVEV (reference sequence). The CDR3 length is 15 residues. The chain's CDR3 is CASSFGTGMNTEAFF. CDR3 nucleotides: TGTGCCAGCAGTTTCGGGACAGGGATGAACACTGAAGCTTTCTTT.

This rearrangement joins TRBV10-2 to TRBJ1-2; tentatively, D is TRBD1 (5 bases). The CDR3 contains 12 residues. V was shortened by 10 bases and J by 4 bases, with 13 bases between the two germline ends. The germline V gene encodes CDR1 WSHSY and CDR2 SAAADI. The CDR3 nucleotides read TGCGCCACGTTCTGGGGGACCTATGGCTACACCTTC. This sequence encodes CATFWGTYGYTF.

The rearrangement links TRBV5-1 to TRBJ1-1; a possible D gene is TRBD1 (5 bases). The CDR3 length is 15 residues. Trimming removed 4 bases at V and 1 base at J, with 14 bases between. Per germline, CDR1 SGHRS and CDR2 YFSETQ. The CDR3 protein is CASSTGDFRNTEAFF. CDR3 in DNA: TGCGCCAGCAGCACGGGGGACTTCCGGAACACTGAAGCTTTCTTT.

This clone was seen more than once but under ten times. CDR3 sequence (DNA): TGTGCCAGCAGCCAAGATAACGAGCAGTACTTC. It yields the protein CASSQDNEQYF. V and J are TRBV14 and TRBJ2-7; the D is unclear. The CDR3 is 11 amino acids. The V and J ends lost 0 bases and 5 bases respectively, with 2 bases between them. Per germline, CDR1 SGHDN and CDR2 FVKESK.

V is TRBV11-2 and J is TRBJ1-1; maybe TRBD1 (6 bases). Germline V gene sequence: CDR1 SGHAT, CDR2 FQNNGV. There are 16 residues in the CDR3. V was shortened by 4 bases and J by 4 bases, with 19 bases between the two germline ends. CDR3: CASSSRQAFRSTEAFF. The CDR3 region has the DNA TGTGCCAGCAGCTCCCGACAGGCGTTTCGTTCCACTGAAGCTTTCTTT.

Comments on this clone: This CDR3 is also generated by other DNA sequences in the sample. The chain has TRBV6-5 and TRBJ2-7; TRBD1 matches 9 bases. Germline V gene lookup returns CDR1 MNHEY and CDR2 SVGAGI. The CDR3 is 14 amino acids. With V trimmed by 3 bases and J by 4 bases, 4 bases remained unmatched. For the CDR3, the DNA is TGTGCCAGCAGTTATGGGACAGGGAAATACGAGCAGTACTTC. Translating it yields CASSYGTGKYEQYF.

V is TRBV3-1 (or the pseudogene TRBV3-2) and J is TRBJ2-7, with D hard to call. The CDR3 is made up of 13 amino acids. In germline, CDR1 is LGHDT, CDR2 YNNKEL (reference sequence). V was cut by 0 bases and J by 7 bases, with 10 bases left in between. The CDR3 nucleotides read TGTGCCAGCAGCCAAGACGTGATGGAGGAGCAGTACTTC. Amino acids: CASSQDVMEEQYF.

By sample fraction, this clone is large. The J gene is TRBJ1-5, the V gene TRBV12-5; the D is unclear. The V gene lost 6 bases and the J gene lost 7 bases, with 13 bases spanning the gap. The CDR3 is made up of 13 amino acids. Germline V gene data show CDR1 as LGHNT and CDR2 as FRNRAP. The CDR3 loop is CASGAAPGQPQHF. DNA of the CDR3: TGTGCTAGTGGGGCGGCTCCGGGACAGCCCCAGCATTTT. Variable domain in full (rest from reference TRBV12-5 and TRBJ1-5): DARVTQTPRHKVTEMGQEVTMRCQPILGHNTVFWYRQTMMQGLELLAYFRNRAPLDDSGMPKDRFSAEMPDATLATLKIQPSEPRDSAVYFCASGAAPGQPQHFGDGTRLSIL.

This chain links TRBV15 with TRBJ2-1; D is unresolved. The V gene lost 3 bases and the J gene lost 2 bases, with 11 bases spanning the gap. The germline gives CDR1 LNHNV, CDR2 YYDKDF (reference sequence). The CDR3 sequence is 15 residues long. The CDR3 DNA sequence: TGTGCCACCAGCAGCCCAAGTAATCCCTACAATGAGCAGTTCTTC. Translating it yields CATSSPSNPYNEQFF. The full variable domain, with the rest looked up from reference TRBV15 and TRBJ2-1, is DAMVIQNPRYQVTQFGKPVTLSCSQTLNHNVMYWYQQKSSQAPKLLFHYYDKDFNNEADTPDNFQSRRPNTSFCFLDIRSPGLGDTAMYLCATSSPSNPYNEQFFGPGTRLTVL.

The gene calls are TRBV24-1 and TRBJ1-2; 8 bases are a match to TRBD1. Germline CDR1 is KGHDR and CDR2 is SFDVKD. Unmatched junction bases numbered 2, after V lost 4 bases and J lost 2 bases. This CDR3 has 14 amino acids. CDR3 amino acids: CATSETGANYGYTF. The CDR3 coding sequence is TGTGCCACCAGTGAGACAGGGGCGAACTATGGCTACACCTTC.

This clone was counted between two and nine times. The chain combines TRBV5-5 with TRBJ1-6; TRBD1 might be the D (6 bases). This CDR3 has 14 amino acids. Trimming took off 5 bases at V and 7 bases at J, with 13 bases between the two ends. From germline, CDR1 is SGHKS and CDR2 YYEKEE (reference sequence). The CDR3 is CASSQGFRNSPLHF. Written as DNA, the CDR3 is TGTGCCAGCAGTCAGGGGTTTAGGAATTCACCCCTCCACTTT.

The chain links TRBV13 to TRBJ2-3, with D hard to call. CDR3 length: 14 amino acids. Germline values: CDR1 PRHDT, CDR2 FYEKMQ (reference sequence). Trimming pared 0 bases from V and 1 base from J, leaving 5 bases between. DNA for the CDR3: TGTGCCAGCAGCTTAGGCCGGGGCACAGATACGCAGTATTTT. Translating it yields CASSLGRGTDTQYF.